A single sample gave rise to the 4 T cell receptor beta chains below, sequenced in a study of blood T cell repertoires in COVID-19. The protocol was immunoSEQ multiplex PCR, while the TCRdb copy is restricted to in-frame clones and leaves out a portion. The sample comprises approximately 130,000 clones, about 90% of which are singletons, and approximately 20% rests with the top ten. The sample comprised peripheral blood. All receptors derive from a woman in her forties or fifties who had recovered from COVID-19.

The genes are TRBV4-2 and TRBJ2-3, with D maybe TRBD2 (7 bases). The CDR3 consists of 17 residues. Trimming took 2 bases from V and 5 from J, leaving 20 bases between them. Per germline, CDR1 LGHNA and CDR2 YNFKEQ. The DNA for the CDR3 is TGTGCCAGCAGCCAATGGGAATTTTCGGGGGGCGGAGATACGCAGTATTTT. Amino acids: CASSQWEFSGGGDTQYF.

The genes are TRBV2 and TRBJ2-7; 11 nucleotides align to TRBD1. J lost 6 bases, V lost 6 bases, and 1 base had no gene match. This CDR3 is built from 12 residues. Germline CDR1 is SNHLY and CDR2 is FYNNEI. The CDR3: CASRDRGPEQYF. CDR3 in DNA: TGTGCCAGCAGGGACAGGGGGCCCGAGCAGTACTTC.

This chain links TRBV20-1 with TRBJ1-4; D not resolved. Germline loops: CDR1 DFQATT, CDR2 SNEGSKA (reference sequence). The length of the CDR3 is 10 residues. With 5 bases removed from V and 5 bases from J, the gap between germline ends came to 3 bases. The CDR3 DNA follows: TGCAGTGCTCAAAATGAAAAACTGTTTTTT. Protein sequence: CSAQNEKLFF.

V is TRBV9 and J is TRBJ2-1; the match to TRBD2 covers 9 bases. Germline loops: CDR1 SGDLS, CDR2 YYNGEE. V was clipped by 0 bases and J by 9 bases; unmatched bases: 10. CDR3 length equals 16 residues. CDR3 protein: CASSVGGAGGRGEQFF. DNA for the CDR3: TGTGCCAGCAGCGTAGGAGGAGCGGGAGGCCGGGGTGAGCAGTTCTTC.